The text below deals with one TCR beta chain. Which antigen it targets is not known. No per-base quality is available; no much larger clone lies one base away. The TCR beta CDR3 regions were amplified from RNA transcripts. The first round of RT-PCR for the TCR CDR3 was performed with the HTBI primer set and the Qiagen OneStep RT-PCR kit. Libraries were constructed in a second round of multiplex PCR, after which size selection and purification were performed. Paired-end sequencing of the libraries was performed with 100 bp reads on an Illumina HiSeq2000. On the authors' methods: SOAPnuke was used to process the raw data, removing reads that contained adapters or uncalled bases, had a mean Phred below 15, or lacked an exact match to the constant primer or identifier. High-quality paired reads were merged with COPE v1.2.5, and unique nucleotide sequences were defined as clonotypes. MiTCR v1.1 was used to align the clonotypes against IMGT TRBV, TRBD and TRBJ reference segments. Analysis was restricted to V-J combinations with a frequency above 0.0001, which covered 98% to 99.2% of repertoires. A TCS score was defined as the ratio between F50 (clonal expansion) and ExV (chaos), using BLOSUM62-based TCRdist between CDR3 peptides within each V-J. Welch's t-statistics and random forest reduced roughly 530 V-J features to 13, which were used in a naive Bayes classifier (R e1071). The public reads were reprocessed in TCRdb via fastp at Q25 and MiXCR, keeping in-frame beta chains. A single entry per CDR3 protein holds the most common genes and DNA from its merged rows. The V and J calls here are based on TCRdb, not the publication. The sample table lists hundreds of thousands of distinct CDR3 sequences, over 20% of them with a count of one. The ten largest clones capture roughly 60% of the sample.

Ophthalmopathy patients had moderately to severely active disease, Clinical Activity Score of at least 3, NOSPECS grade of at least 4, and duration under 3 months. Exclusion was applied to patients with uncontrolled infections, other autoimmune diseases, pregnancy or lactation. Diagnoses relied on clinical symptoms, serum thyroxine and TRAb, thyroid ultrasound and orbital computed tomography. PBMCs were isolated from about 9 ml of fresh peripheral blood by Ficoll-Paque density gradient centrifugation. Trizol reagent was used to extract total RNA, and RNA quality was then checked on an Agilent 2100 Bioanalyzer. The data originate from a study of T cells in Graves' hyperthyroidism and ophthalmopathy (dated 2019 in TCRdb). In the study overall: Peripheral blood samples were taken at initial diagnosis, before any treatment was given. An independent validation cohort of under 20 hyperthyroidism patients and roughly 16 patients who later progressed to ophthalmopathy tested prospective prediction of ophthalmopathy. For training and testing, the 95 to 100 patients in the discovery cohort were randomly divided in a 7:3 ratio. TCR V-J signatures able to tell the groups apart were searched for in a discovery cohort of more than 90 patients, of whom roughly 42 had Graves' ophthalmopathy and about 60 had stable Graves' hyperthyroidism. Once sampling was done, hyperthyroidism patients were given methimazole at a starting dose of 30 mg daily, whereas ophthalmopathy patients were given high-dose intravenous methylprednisolone. The paper reports TCR Vbeta CDR3 sequencing of approximately 140 peripheral blood samples: some 41 ophthalmopathy, roughly 74 hyperthyroidism and around 17 progressor patients. In more than five Graves' hyperthyroidism patients, the study also compared T-cell repertoires from thyroid tissue with T-cell repertoires from blood. Study-wide findings and limitations: A 13 V-J signature model separated ophthalmopathy from stable hyperthyroidism, with around 90% sensitivity and about 81% specificity in cross-validation and 80%/75% in testing. No statistical method was used to fix the sample size in advance, and group allocation was not hidden from the investigators. In validation, the model predicted progression to ophthalmopathy a median of approximately 6.6 months before onset, with about 64% sensitivity and around 76% specificity. Most expanded thyroid clonotypes (frequency above 0.001) were also detected in blood, suggesting blood repertoires may reflect thyroid immune responses.

From a lookup of the germline V gene, CDR1 and CDR2 are MGHRA and YSYEKL. Including the terminal cysteine and phenylalanine, the CDR3 comprises 17 residues. The sequence is cut down to CDR3 DNA, 51 bases in frame from base 1. At the junction V is shortened by 1 base and J by 5 bases, with 18 bases in between. The sequenced material came from blood. This sequence uses TRBV4-1 and TRBJ1-5; possibly the D gene is TRBD1, per 6 matching bases. This sequence was found in a man aged 25-40 years with Graves' ophthalmopathy. Here is the DNA: TGCGCCAGCAGCCAAGTATATAGGGGGTATTCGGATCAGCCCCAGCATTTT. This sequence encodes CASSQVYRGYSDQPQHF.